The sequence of this T cell receptor (beta chain) was determined in a study of cytotoxic CD8 clonotypes in ibrutinib-treated CLL. Whole-study results and caveats: Contraction or stability on treatment characterized the public clonotypes, which were uncommon.

Assay used: immunoSEQ multiplex PCR; TCRdb lists only in-frame clones, some missing. Of around 310,000 clones in the sample, 80% were seen once. A word on this clone: Its antigen is unidentified.

V trimming: 0 bases; J trimming: 3 bases; junction bases outside the gene matches: 8. The germline CDR1 and CDR2 sequences are SGHAT and FQNNGV. The CDR3 runs 17 residues. The clonotype was recovered from a human donor with chronic lymphocytic leukemia. The starting material was PBMCs, obtained before ibrutinib treatment. This chain uses TRBV11-2 with TRBJ2-7, with 10 bases identical to TRBD2. CDR3 nucleotides: TGTGCCAGCAGCTTAGATCCCCCACTAGCGGGACTCTACGAGCAGTACTTC. This translates into CASSLDPPLAGLYEQYF.